The next 10 T cell receptor beta chains were all read from a single sample in a study of T cell responses to AZD1222 COVID-19 vaccine. Measured with immunoSEQ multiplex PCR; TCRdb has only the in-frame clones, and not every one. The sample carries under 90,000 clones, roughly 85% recorded once. The sequencing here drew on peripheral blood, taken 28 days after the second AZD1222 dose. These receptors all come from an adult who received the AZD1222 COVID-19 vaccine.

This chain uses TRBV28 with TRBJ1-2; 9 bases line up with TRBD1. Germline CDR1 and CDR2: MDHEN and SYDVKM. V gave up 7 bases and J gave up 7 bases; unmatched junction bases: 16. The CDR3 has 16 amino acids. CDR3 DNA: TGTGCCAGCACCCTCCCCGGGACAGGGCTTGGAAGTGGCTACACCTTC. Translation gives CASTLPGTGLGSGYTF.

The gene calls are TRBV2 and TRBJ1-2, with 8 bases aligning to TRBD1. Trimming removed 7 bases from V and 4 bases from J; junction bases left unmatched: 11. Germline loops: CDR1 SNHLY, CDR2 FYNNEI. There are 15 residues in the CDR3. CDR3 in amino acids: CASIPTGAGTYGYTF. CDR3 DNA sequence: TGTGCCAGCATTCCGACAGGGGCTGGCACCTATGGCTACACCTTC. The whole variable domain, remainder taken from reference TRBV2 and TRBJ1-2, is EPEVTQTPSHQVTQMGQEVILRCVPISNHLYFYWYRQILGQKVEFLVSFYNNEISEKSEIFDDQFSVERPDGSNFTLKIRSTKLEDSAMYFCASIPTGAGTYGYTFGSGTRLTVV.

V usage is TRBV13 and J usage is TRBJ2-7, with TRBD1 identical over 7 bases. V trimming: 0 bases; J trimming: 4 bases; junction bases outside the gene matches: 3. Germline V gives CDR1 PRHDT, CDR2 FYEKMQ (reference sequence). This CDR3 is built from 14 residues. For the CDR3, the DNA is TGTGCCAGCAGCTTAGGCAGACAGGGTTACGAGCAGTACTTC. Translation: CASSLGRQGYEQYF. The full variable domain, rest sourced from reference TRBV13 and TRBJ2-7, is AAGVIQSPRHLIKEKRETATLKCYPIPRHDTVYWYQQGPGQDPQFLISFYEKMQSDKGSIPDRFSAQQFSDYHSELNMSSLELGDSALYFCASSLGRQGYEQYFGPGTRLTVT.

The J gene is TRBJ2-1, the V gene TRBV19, with 12 positions matching TRBD2. Germline assignment: CDR1 LNHDA and CDR2 SQIVND (reference sequence). Trimming removed 5 bases from V and 1 base from J; junction bases left unmatched: 6. The CDR3 loop spans 17 amino acids. The CDR3 DNA sequence: TGTGCCAGTAGTCCAGGACTAGCGGGAATGTCCTACAATGAGCAGTTCTTC. Encoded protein: CASSPGLAGMSYNEQFF.

This sequence joins TRBV29-1 and TRBJ2-2; 7 bases fit TRBD2. CDR1 is SQVTM and CDR2 is ANQGSEA in the germline V gene. This CDR3 comprises 14 residues. J lost 5 bases, V lost 5 bases, and 8 bases had no gene match. The CDR3: CSVLGGRGTGELFF. CDR3 DNA: TGCAGCGTTCTTGGCGGGAGAGGAACCGGGGAGCTGTTTTTT.

The table lists this clone with a count of one. The chain couples TRBV19 to TRBJ1-1, with D perhaps matching TRBD1 (5 bases). This CDR3 contains 18 residues. The germline CDR1 and CDR2 sequences are LNHDA and SQIVND (reference sequence). V lost 7 bases to trimming and J lost 1 base, with 25 bases between them. Written as DNA, the CDR3 is TGTGCCAGTACCCCATCGGGACCATGGGAGGGCGGGAACACTGAAGCTTTCTTT. Translated: CASTPSGPWEGGNTEAFF.

V usage is TRBV28 and J usage is TRBJ2-7, with D perhaps matching TRBD2 (7 bases). The CDR3 totals 14 residues. Trimming left V 2 bases short and J 4 bases short, with 12 bases between. Germline V gene sequence: CDR1 MDHEN, CDR2 SYDVKM. DNA of the CDR3: TGTGCCAGCAGTTTACGGGGGGCAAGTTACGAGCAGTACTTC. Protein: CASSLRGASYEQYF.

The CDR3 is CALDRINSPLHF. The CDR3 DNA sequence: TGTGCCTTAGACAGGATAAATTCACCCCTCCACTTT. The J gene is TRBJ1-6, the V gene TRBV30; D may be TRBD1 (6 bases). There are 12 residues in the CDR3. Deletions cut 7 bases from V and 7 bases from J, with 11 bases between. The V gene's germline CDR1 is GTSNPN and CDR2 SVGIG (reference sequence).

The gene calls are TRBV27 and TRBJ2-1; 7 nucleotides match TRBD2. CDR3 length equals 15 residues. Germline CDR1 and CDR2: MNHEY and SMNVEV (reference sequence). Losses at the gene ends were 5 bases for V and 6 bases for J; bases not matched to a gene: 10. This CDR3 is CASSPDSRESNEQFF. The CDR3 DNA sequence: TGTGCCAGCAGTCCAGACTCGCGGGAGAGCAATGAGCAGTTCTTC.

V usage is TRBV4-3 and J usage is TRBJ1-2; D gene ambiguous. The CDR3 sequence is 16 residues long. V lost 2 bases and J lost 0, with 13 bases in between. Looked up from germline, CDR1 is LGHNA and CDR2 is YSLEER. CDR3 amino acids: CASSQKSGLPNYGYTF. CDR3 nucleotides: TGCGCCAGCAGCCAAAAGTCAGGCCTCCCTAACTATGGCTACACCTTC.